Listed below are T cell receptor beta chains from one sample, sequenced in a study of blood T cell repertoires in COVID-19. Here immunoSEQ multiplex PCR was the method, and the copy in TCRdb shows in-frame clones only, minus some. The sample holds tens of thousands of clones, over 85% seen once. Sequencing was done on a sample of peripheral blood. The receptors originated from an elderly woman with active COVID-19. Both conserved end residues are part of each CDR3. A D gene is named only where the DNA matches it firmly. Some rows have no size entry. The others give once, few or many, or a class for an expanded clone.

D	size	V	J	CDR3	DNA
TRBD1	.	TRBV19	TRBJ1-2	CASSPTPGQGVYGYTF	TGTGCCAGTAGTCCTACCCCGGGACAGGGCGTCTATGGCTACACCTTC
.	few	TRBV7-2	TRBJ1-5	CASSLVPDRTNQPQHF	TGTGCCAGCAGCTTAGTACCCGACAGGACCAATCAGCCCCAGCATTTT
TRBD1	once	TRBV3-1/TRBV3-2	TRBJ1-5	CASSQDTTGSQPQHF	TGTGCCAGCAGCCAAGACACGACAGGGAGTCAGCCCCAGCATTTT
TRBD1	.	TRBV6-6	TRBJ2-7	CASSPGQGGPEQYF	TGTGCCAGCAGCCCGGGACAGGGGGGCCCCGAGCAGTACTTC
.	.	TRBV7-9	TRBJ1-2	CASSLPMDKVGYTF	TGTGCCAGCAGCTTACCTATGGACAAGGTCGGCTACACCTTC
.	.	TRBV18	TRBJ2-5	CASSPDSQETQYF	TGTGCCAGCTCACCGGACAGTCAAGAGACCCAGTACTTC
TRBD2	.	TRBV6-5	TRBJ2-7	CASSLLAGGSYEQYF	TGTGCCAGCAGTCTCCTGGCGGGGGGATCCTACGAGCAGTACTTC
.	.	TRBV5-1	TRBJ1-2	CASSLDERGYTF	TGCGCCAGCAGCCTGGACGAGCGAGGCTACACCTTC
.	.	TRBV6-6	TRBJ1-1	CASSYGAAVMNTEAFF	TGTGCCAGCAGTTACGGGGCAGCTGTTATGAACACTGAAGCTTTCTTT
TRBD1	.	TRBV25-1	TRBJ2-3	CASSTGGYTDTQYF	TGTGCCAGCAGCACAGGGGGCTACACAGATACGCAGTATTTT
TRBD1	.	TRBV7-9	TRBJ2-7	CASSLVGQVTYEQYF	TGTGCCAGCAGCTTAGTCGGACAGGTCACCTACGAGCAGTACTTC
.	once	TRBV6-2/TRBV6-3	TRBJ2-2	CASSWAPSNTGELFF	TGTGCCAGCAGTTGGGCCCCTTCGAACACCGGGGAGCTGTTTTTT
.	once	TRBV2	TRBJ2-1	CASTPGSSYNEQFF	TGTGCCAGCACCCCGGGGAGCTCCTACAATGAGCAGTTCTTC
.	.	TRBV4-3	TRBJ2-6	CASSHLGRGWSGANVLTF	TGCGCCAGCAGCCACCTCGGACGGGGATGGTCTGGGGCCAACGTCCTGACTTTC
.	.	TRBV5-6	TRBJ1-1	CASSLGADTVNTEAFF	TGTGCCAGCAGCTTGGGGGCCGACACCGTGAACACTGAAGCTTTCTTT
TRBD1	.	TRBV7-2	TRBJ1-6	CASSLAQGIDSPLHF	TGTGCCAGCAGCTTAGCACAGGGGATAGATTCACCCCTCCACTTT
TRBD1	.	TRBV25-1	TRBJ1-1	CASRQQGANTEAFF	TGTGCCAGCAGGCAACAGGGGGCGAACACTGAAGCTTTCTTT
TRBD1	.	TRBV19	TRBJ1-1	CASSILRQGGEAFF	TGTGCCAGTAGTATACTCCGACAGGGAGGTGAAGCTTTCTTT
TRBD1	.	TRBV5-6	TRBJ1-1	CASSLDSGGAAFF	TGTGCCAGCAGCTTGGACTCAGGGGGCGCAGCTTTCTTT
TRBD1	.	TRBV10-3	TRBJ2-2	CAIRGTGGNSGELFF	TGTGCCATCAGAGGGACAGGGGGGAACTCCGGGGAGCTGTTTTTT
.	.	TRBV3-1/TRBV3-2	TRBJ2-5	CASSQTGLKAETQYF	TGTGCCAGCAGCCAGACGGGACTCAAAGCGGAGACCCAGTACTTC
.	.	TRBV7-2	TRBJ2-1	CASSLALVHEQFF	TGTGCCAGCAGCTTAGCTCTAGTCCATGAGCAGTTCTTC
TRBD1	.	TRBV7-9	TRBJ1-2	CASSPDRGRGNYGYTF	TGTGCCAGCAGCCCGGACAGGGGGCGGGGGAACTATGGCTACACCTTC
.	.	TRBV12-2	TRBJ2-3	CASRLLGGESTDTQYF	TGTGCAAGTCGCCTATTGGGCGGGGAAAGCACAGATACGCAGTATTTT
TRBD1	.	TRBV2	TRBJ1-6	CASKGQGEGSPLHF	TGTGCCAGCAAGGGACAGGGAGAAGGTTCACCCCTCCACTTT
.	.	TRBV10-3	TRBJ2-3	CAISDGGVRGDTQYF	TGTGCCATCAGTGATGGAGGGGTTAGAGGAGATACGCAGTATTTT
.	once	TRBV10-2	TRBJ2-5	CASKDSGETQYF	TGCGCCAGCAAGGATAGCGGAGAGACCCAGTACTTC
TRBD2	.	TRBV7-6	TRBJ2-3	CASRGTSVATDTQYF	TGTGCCAGCAGGGGGACTAGCGTAGCCACAGATACGCAGTATTTT
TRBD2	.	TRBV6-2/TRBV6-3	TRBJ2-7	CASSPGLAGVEQYF	TGTGCCAGCAGCCCGGGACTAGCGGGGGTCGAGCAGTACTTC
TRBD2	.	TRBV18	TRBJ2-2	CASSAGSGGANTGELFF	TGTGCCAGCTCCGCCGGGAGCGGGGGCGCGAACACCGGGGAGCTGTTTTTT
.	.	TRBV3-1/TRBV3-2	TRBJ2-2	CASSQGRAATGELFF	TGTGCCAGCAGCCAAGGCAGGGCGGCCACCGGGGAGCTGTTTTTT
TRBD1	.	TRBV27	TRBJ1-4	CASSNRQGLGEKLFF	TGTGCCAGCAGTAATCGACAGGGCTTGGGTGAAAAACTGTTTTTT